The 27 T cell receptor beta chains presented below share a single source sample, sequenced in a study of regulatory T cells in long-lasting Graves disease. Time point given: newly diagnosed GD, antithyroid drugs for less than 3 months. Extracted RNA from PBMCs served as the source of the TCR library. Libraries of TCR beta came from iRepertoire HTBI primers plus Arm-PCR of CDR3 regions. One entry per CDR3 protein results from TCRdb running MiXCR on the multiplex PCR reads. This table holds approximately 210,000 distinct CDR3 sequences, roughly 18% found once. Material: peripheral blood mononuclear cells (PBMCs), obtained at new diagnosis, from a patient treated with antithyroid drugs. These receptors were obtained from a female donor with Graves disease.

V gene TRBV24-1 combines with J gene TRBJ1-1; 11 bases match TRBD1. Germline assignment: CDR1 KGHDR and CDR2 SFDVKD. The CDR3 contains 15 residues. With V trimmed by 10 bases and J by 6 bases, 12 bases remained unmatched. The DNA of the CDR3 is TGTGCCACTGGGGACAGGGGGTTACCTGAACCTGAAGCTTTCTTT. It codes for CATGDRGLPEPEAFF.

This clonotype was recorded at least ten times. The V and J genes are TRBV18 and TRBJ2-1; possibly TRBD2 for D (5 bases). Trimming removed 3 bases from V and 7 bases from J, with 7 bases in between. Germline values: CDR1 KGHSH, CDR2 LQKENI. This CDR3 spans 12 amino acids. CDR3: CASSPRTNEQFF. As DNA, the CDR3 is TGTGCCAGCTCACCCAGGACTAATGAGCAGTTCTTC.

This clonotype has ten or more counts. This chain links TRBV10-3 with TRBJ1-1; 7 nucleotides line up with TRBD1. The CDR3 loop spans 16 amino acids. V shed 4 bases, J shed 0 bases, and the junction held 8 bases outside the gene matches. CDR1 is ENHRY, CDR2 SYGVKD, per germline. The CDR3: CAISGKQGRMNTEAFF. DNA of the CDR3: TGTGCCATCAGTGGGAAACAGGGGAGGATGAACACTGAAGCTTTCTTT.

The chain recombines TRBV28 with TRBJ2-3; possibly TRBD2 for D (7 bases). Per germline, CDR1 MDHEN and CDR2 SYDVKM. Trimming took 6 bases from V and 6 from J, leaving 13 bases between them. There are 13 residues in the CDR3. The DNA for the CDR3 is TGTGCCAGCAGCCACGGGGGGCACGATACGCAGTATTTT. Residues: CASSHGGHDTQYF.

On this clonotype: Compared with germline, one end of the junction differs, possibly owing to a read error. The chain joins TRBV24-1 to TRBJ2-2, with 8 bases fitting TRBD1. CDR1 KGHDR and CDR2 SFDVKD come from the germline V gene. This CDR3 contains 16 residues. The CDR3 protein is CATSDGQGASTGELLF. CDR3 bases: TGTGCCACCAGTGATGGGCAGGGGGCTAGCACCGGGGAGCTGCTTTTT.

This clonotype was observed at least ten times. V and J are TRBV28 and TRBJ2-5, with TRBD2 as a possible D gene (5 bases). Between the trimmed V and J ends, which lost 5 bases and 8 bases, there was a span of 9 bases. The length of the CDR3 is 11 residues. CDR1 is MDHEN and CDR2 is SYDVKM in the germline V gene. DNA for the CDR3: TGTGCCAGCAGTCCAGCGGCCACCCAGTACTTC. Translation: CASSPAATQYF. The variable domain in full, with the rest retrieved from reference TRBV28 and TRBJ2-5, is DVKVTQSSRYLVKRTGEKVFLECVQDMDHENMFWYRQDPGLGLRLIYFSYDVKMKEKGDIPEGYSVSREKKERFSLILESASTNQTSMYLCASSPAATQYFGPGTRLLVL.

The chain links TRBV20-1 to TRBJ1-2; tentatively, D is TRBD1 (5 bases). Per the germline V gene, CDR1 is DFQATT and CDR2 is SNEGSKA (reference sequence). The CDR3 length is 15 residues. V was pared by 0 bases and J by 10 bases, with 21 bases between. DNA of the CDR3: TGCAGTGCTAGAGATTTTAGCACAGGCGCTCACTCCTACACCTTC. Its protein product is CSARDFSTGAHSYTF.

This clonotype was seen at least ten times. This sequence joins TRBV24-1 and TRBJ2-2; possible D gene TRBD2, 6 bases. The V gene lost 3 bases and the J gene lost 1 base, with 8 bases spanning the gap. The length of the CDR3 is 15 residues. Germline V gene data show CDR1 as KGHDR and CDR2 as SFDVKD. The DNA for the CDR3 is TGTGCCACCAGTGATCCCGGGGGGAACACCGGGGAGCTGTTTTTT. Encoded protein: CATSDPGGNTGELFF.

This clonotype was seen at least ten times. J is TRBJ2-5 and V is TRBV20-1; TRBD2 matches 10 bases. The CDR3 is 17 residues long. Germline lookup yields CDR1 DFQATT and CDR2 SNEGSKA (reference sequence). V lost 0 bases and J lost 7; bases outside the gene matches: 14. CDR3 residues: CSARDSRLAGVEGTQYF. For the CDR3, the DNA is TGCAGTGCTAGAGATTCGAGGCTAGCGGGAGTGGAGGGGACCCAGTACTTC.

The chain uses TRBV4-1 and TRBJ1-2; the match to TRBD1 covers 7 bases. This CDR3 has 16 amino acids. Germline V gene data show CDR1 as MGHRA and CDR2 as YSYEKL. After removal of 3 bases from V and 0 bases from J, the junction contained 7 bases not matched to a gene. The CDR3 loop reads CASSHDRQGANYGYTF. CDR3 coding DNA: TGCGCCAGCAGCCATGACCGACAGGGAGCTAACTATGGCTACACCTTC.

This clonotype was counted ten times or more. The gene calls are TRBV10-3 and TRBJ2-3; 8 bases are shared with TRBD1. The V gene's germline CDR1 is ENHRY and CDR2 SYGVKD. This CDR3 region has 15 residues. The V segment lost 5 bases and the J segment 3 bases; nucleotides outside the gene matches: 7. CDR3 protein: CAISPWTGKTDTQYF. In DNA, the CDR3 is TGTGCCATCAGTCCCTGGACAGGGAAAACAGATACGCAGTATTTT.

This clonotype was detected a few times. V and J are TRBV5-4 and TRBJ2-1, with D possibly being TRBD2 (6 bases). The CDR3 sequence is 16 residues long. V lost 6 bases and J lost 0, with 16 bases in between. Germline-derived CDR1 and CDR2 are SGHNT and YYREEE (reference sequence). This CDR3 reads CASIPSVASSYNEQFF. CDR3 DNA: TGTGCCAGCATCCCTAGCGTAGCGAGCTCCTACAATGAGCAGTTCTTC.

This clonotype was picked up many times. The gene calls are TRBV25-1 and TRBJ2-5; 7 bases are a match to TRBD2. The CDR3 totals 14 residues. Trimming cost V 3 bases and J 5 bases; bases outside gene matches: 6. The V gene's germline CDR1 is MGHDK and CDR2 SYGVNS. The DNA of the CDR3 is TGTGCCAGCAGTGAGGCGCGGGAGTTTGAGACCCAGTACTTC. Its protein is CASSEAREFETQYF.

There are many counts of this clonotype. The rearrangement uses TRBV6-1 and TRBJ1-1; D is unresolved. Germline V gene lookup returns CDR1 MNHNS and CDR2 SASEGT. This CDR3 spans 13 amino acids. V shed 3 bases and J shed 0 bases, with 5 bases lying between them. The CDR3 is CASSDGLNTEAFF. Written as DNA, the CDR3 is TGTGCCAGCAGTGACGGTTTGAACACTGAAGCTTTCTTT.

This clonotype showed up just a few times. One end of the junction is discordant with germline, which a read error may explain. The genes are TRBV6-5 and TRBJ2-5; tentative D call: TRBD1 (6 bases). This CDR3 has 14 amino acids. Germline V gene lookup returns CDR1 MNHEY and CDR2 SVGAGI. The CDR3, as DNA: TGCGCCAGCAGTTCGGACAGCGCTCAAGAGACCCAGTACTTC. The encoded protein is CASSSDSAQETQYF.

The rearrangement joins TRBV4-3 to TRBJ2-1; weak D call: TRBD2 (5 bases). CDR1 and CDR2 (germline): LGHNA, YSLEER. The CDR3 loop spans 16 amino acids. Trimming cost V 1 base and J 8 bases, with 18 bases left between them. CDR3 in amino acids: CASSQGLGQTRDEQFF. CDR3 bases: TGCGCCAGCAGCCAAGGGTTAGGGCAAACGAGGGATGAGCAGTTCTTC.

This clonotype was detected ten times or more. The CDR3 DNA reads as TGTGCCAGCAGTCGAAAAATTTCGTCCGGGGAGCTGTTTTTT. It is translated as CASSRKISSGELFF. The rearrangement links TRBV2 to TRBJ2-2; no definite D call. This CDR3 is 14 amino acids long. Per the germline V gene, CDR1 is SNHLY and CDR2 is FYNNEI. Trimming pared 5 bases from V and 6 bases from J, leaving 13 bases between.

This clonotype occurred a few times. This may stem from a read error, because a much larger clone lies one nucleotide away. The chain combines TRBV7-2 with TRBJ2-3, with TRBD2 as a possible D gene (5 bases). V gave up 8 bases and J gave up 5 bases, with 14 bases separating them. CDR1 is SGHTA, CDR2 FQGNSA, per germline. The CDR3 covers 13 residues. The CDR3 DNA follows: TGTGCCAGCTTGAGGGCGGTGGGAGATACGCAGTATTTT. It translates to CASLRAVGDTQYF.

The sample holds many counts of this clonotype. The J gene is TRBJ1-1, the V gene TRBV28, with D tentatively TRBD1 (6 bases). V was clipped by 4 bases and J by 8 bases, with 8 bases between them. This CDR3 region has 11 residues. Germline loops: CDR1 MDHEN, CDR2 SYDVKM. The CDR3 loop is CASSYTGEAFF. CDR3 bases: TGTGCCAGCAGTTATACAGGGGAAGCTTTCTTT.

In its sample, this clonotype was seen many times. The V call is TRBV28, the J call TRBJ2-3, with D hard to call. V dropped 8 bases and J dropped 3 bases, with 12 bases sitting between them. There are 13 residues in the CDR3. Germline-derived CDR1 and CDR2 are MDHEN and SYDVKM. CDR3: CASLGPTTDTQYF. The CDR3 bases are TGTGCCAGCCTCGGTCCCACGACAGATACGCAGTATTTT.

This clonotype was seen many times. The chain carries TRBV19 and TRBJ1-4; D gene unclear. The CDR3 contains 14 residues. Trimming removed 3 bases from V and 2 bases from J, with 7 bases in between. Germline CDR1 reads LNHDA; CDR2 reads SQIVND (reference sequence). CDR3 loop: CASSISITNEKLFF. In DNA form, the CDR3 reads TGTGCCAGTAGTATCTCCATCACTAATGAAAAACTGTTTTTT.

This clonotype was detected many times. This rearrangement joins TRBV27 to TRBJ2-7; 9 nucleotides align to TRBD1. Germline loops: CDR1 MNHEY, CDR2 SMNVEV (reference sequence). The CDR3 runs to 14 residues. J was trimmed by 5 bases and V by 6 bases; bases with no gene match: 8. The DNA for the CDR3 is TGTGCCAGCAGCCTAGGACAGGGGTCCGACGAGCAGTACTTC. Protein: CASSLGQGSDEQYF.

This clonotype was observed many times. The chain is built from TRBV24-1 and TRBJ2-7, with D hard to call. The CDR3 runs to 13 residues. The germline V gene has CDR1 KGHDR and CDR2 SFDVKD. V was shortened by 2 bases and J by 3 bases, with 7 bases between the two germline ends. This CDR3 is CATSDSSSYEQYF. DNA for the CDR3: TGTGCCACCAGTGATTCCAGTAGCTACGAGCAGTACTTC.

In this sample, this clonotype turned up many times. One junction end does not reproduce the germline sequence, and a read error may be involved. V is TRBV12-3 or TRBV12-4 and J is TRBJ1-5, with TRBD1 identical over 7 bases. CDR3 length: 14 residues. The CDR3 DNA reads TGTGCCAGCAGCTTAGTGGCAGGGGGACAGCCCCAGCATTTT. This codes for CASSLVAGGQPQHF.

In its sample, this clonotype was seen many times. V is TRBV7-9 and J is TRBJ2-7; 8 bases map to TRBD2. The V segment lost 5 bases and the J segment 5 bases; nucleotides outside the gene matches: 5. CDR3 length: 13 amino acids. Looked up from germline, CDR1 is SEHNR and CDR2 is FQNEAQ (reference sequence). The CDR3, as DNA: TGTGCCAGCAGCCGGCGGGGGGATGACGAGCAGTACTTC. Protein sequence: CASSRRGDDEQYF.

This clonotype was found many times. V is TRBV24-1 and J is TRBJ2-1, with no clear D. V lost 0 bases, J lost 5 bases, and 7 bases lay in between. Looked up from germline, CDR1 is KGHDR and CDR2 is SFDVKD. The CDR3 is made up of 14 amino acids. The CDR3 DNA sequence: TGTGCCACCAGTGATTTGGTTCGGAACAATGAGCAGTTCTTC. Amino acids: CATSDLVRNNEQFF.

The V gene is TRBV18, the J gene TRBJ2-2; 9 nucleotides agree with TRBD1. The CDR3 has 15 amino acids. The germline V gene has CDR1 KGHSH and CDR2 LQKENI. Trimming took 3 bases from V and 5 from J; bases not matched to a gene: 4. The CDR3 protein is CASSPGQGETGELFF. The CDR3 region has the DNA TGTGCCAGCTCACCGGGACAGGGCGAGACCGGGGAGCTGTTTTTT. The full variable domain, rest sourced from reference TRBV18 and TRBJ2-2, is NAGVMQNPRHLVRRRGQEARLRCSPMKGHSHVYWYRQLPEEGLKFMVYLQKENIIDESGMPKERFSAEFPKEGPSILRIQQVVRGDSAAYFCASSPGQGETGELFFGEGSRLTVL.